The 11 T cell receptor beta chains in this list originate from one sample, sequenced in a study of T cell responses to AZD1222 COVID-19 vaccine. TCRdb's copy holds only in-frame clones and misses some; the assay was immunoSEQ multiplex PCR. Among 90,000 to 150,000 clones listed, approximately 87% were seen once. The starting material was peripheral blood, obtained on day 0 of AZD1222 vaccination. All receptors come from an adult in good health.

This clone was detected once. The gene calls are TRBV11-3 and TRBJ2-1; D gene unclear. Germline V gives CDR1 SGHNT, CDR2 YENEEA. The CDR3 totals 13 residues. Trimming removed 3 bases from V and 5 bases from J, with 8 bases in between. CDR3 loop: CASSFFPDNEQFF. For the CDR3, the DNA is TGTGCCAGCAGCTTTTTCCCAGACAATGAGCAGTTCTTC.

The chain carries TRBV5-5 and TRBJ2-5, with D unclear. This CDR3 region has 14 residues. Germline CDR1 SGHKS, CDR2 YYEKEE (reference sequence). V lost 0 bases, J lost 1 base, and 7 bases lay in between. Written as DNA, the CDR3 is TGTGCCAGCAGCTTGGTGGGCAGCCAAGAGACCCAGTACTTC. Amino acid sequence: CASSLVGSQETQYF.

This chain uses TRBV15 with TRBJ1-2; 8 bases align to TRBD1. This CDR3 comprises 16 residues. The V gene end was trimmed by 1 base and the J gene end by 4 bases; junction bases not matched to a gene: 8. CDR1 and CDR2 from the germline V gene are LNHNV and YYDKDF (reference sequence). CDR3: CATSRGETGVSYGYTF. The CDR3 nucleotides are TGTGCCACCAGCAGAGGAGAGACAGGGGTCTCCTATGGCTACACCTTC. Combining the CDR3 with reference TRBV15 and TRBJ1-2 gives the whole variable domain DAMVIQNPRYQVTQFGKPVTLSCSQTLNHNVMYWYQQKSSQAPKLLFHYYDKDFNNEADTPDNFQSRRPNTSFCFLDIRSPGLGDTAMYLCATSRGETGVSYGYTFGSGTRLTVV.

The chain combines TRBV3-1 (or the pseudogene TRBV3-2) with TRBJ1-1; D possibly corresponds to TRBD1 (5 bases). This CDR3 spans 16 amino acids. V was shortened by 1 base and J by 1 base, with 13 bases between the two germline ends. CDR1 is LGHDT and CDR2 is YNNKEL in the germline V gene (reference sequence). The CDR3 DNA is TGTGCCAGCAGCCAAGGATGGGGCAGGTCGAACACTGAAGCTTTCTTT. This codes for CASSQGWGRSNTEAFF.

The chain combines TRBV2 with TRBJ1-4, with TRBD1 as a possible D gene (5 bases). CDR3 length: 13 residues. Germline assignment: CDR1 SNHLY and CDR2 FYNNEI. Trimming took 10 bases from V and 2 from J, leaving 11 bases between them. The CDR3 DNA reads TGTGCCACCCAGACAGCGACTAATGAAAAACTGTTTTTT. It yields the protein CATQTATNEKLFF. Supplemented by reference TRBV2 and TRBJ1-4, the full variable domain reads EPEVTQTPSHQVTQMGQEVILRCVPISNHLYFYWYRQILGQKVEFLVSFYNNEISEKSEIFDDQFSVERPDGSNFTLKIRSTKLEDSAMYFCATQTATNEKLFFGSGTQLSVL.

This CDR3 reads CSARQGYGYTF. The CDR3 DNA reads as TGCAGTGCCAGACAGGGCTATGGCTACACCTTC. V usage is TRBV20-1 and J usage is TRBJ1-2; 7 nucleotides match TRBD1. Unmatched junction bases numbered 2, after V lost 6 bases and J lost 4 bases. The CDR3 has 11 amino acids. Germline CDR1 DFQATT, CDR2 SNEGSKA (reference sequence).

The J gene is TRBJ1-6, the V gene TRBV9; possibly TRBD1 for D (6 bases). Germline V CDR1 and CDR2: SGDLS, YYNGEE. The ends were cut back, 6 bases at V and 5 bases at J, with 12 bases in the middle. The CDR3 consists of 14 residues. The CDR3 loop reads CASTAGQNNSPLHF. CDR3 coding DNA: TGTGCCAGCACCGCCGGACAGAATAATTCACCCCTCCACTTT.

Here the CDR3 reads CASSRPEGGGYEQYF. Here the CDR3 DNA reads TGTGCCAGCAGCCGTCCCGAGGGGGGTGGATACGAGCAGTACTTC. The rearrangement joins TRBV7-9 to TRBJ2-7; the D call may be TRBD1 or TRBD2 (6 bases each). CDR3 length equals 15 residues. CDR1 SEHNR and CDR2 FQNEAQ come from the germline V gene (reference sequence). Trimming left V 5 bases short and J 4 bases short, with 18 bases between.

CDR3 in amino acids: CASSQGVGGGLSTEAFF. Here the CDR3 DNA reads TGCGCCAGCAGCCAAGGTGTTGGTGGGGGGCTCAGCACTGAAGCTTTCTTT. The chain combines TRBV4-3 with TRBJ1-1; D perhaps matches TRBD1 (6 bases). This CDR3 has 17 amino acids. Germline V lookup: CDR1 LGHNA, CDR2 YSLEER. V was clipped by 1 base and J by 4 bases, with 19 bases between them.

The chain has TRBV6-5 and TRBJ1-1; D gene uncertain. The CDR3 totals 11 residues. In germline, CDR1 is MNHEY, CDR2 SVGAGI. V was pared by 5 bases and J by 6 bases, with 7 bases between. This chain's CDR3 is CASSPVSEAFF. DNA for the CDR3: TGTGCCAGCAGTCCGGTTTCTGAAGCTTTCTTT.

DNA for the CDR3: TGCGCCAGCAGCTTGGTACAGGGGGGCTCCTACGAGCAGTACTTC. Translation: CASSLVQGGSYEQYF. The chain couples TRBV5-1 to TRBJ2-7; 8 bases fit TRBD1. This CDR3 is 15 amino acids long. The germline V gene encodes CDR1 SGHRS and CDR2 YFSETQ. V shed 0 bases and J 0 bases; nucleotides not matched to a gene: 2.